Here is one T cell receptor beta chain with its context. Its target is unknown. These data come from a study of shared clonotypes between healthy human individuals. Study as a whole: Each donor contributed plates that comprised three CD4 naive, three CD4 memory, two CD8 naive and one CD8 memory. Overall study findings and caveats: Clonotypes which were not shared had lower generation probabilities than clonotypes that all four donors shared.

In the original analysis: ImmunoSEQ only sent back junction sequences with no quality scores, so filtering was done differently. The method was immunoSEQ multiplex PCR; TCRdb's version includes in-frame clones alone and lacks a portion of them. V, J and clone size reflect that table, while D and trimming were determined from the DNA. Of roughly 720,000 clones listed, 80% to 95% were seen once; the top ten hold 34%. CD45RO+ cells were combined with CCR7-negative CD45RA+ TemRA cells to form CD8 memory. V was shortened by 1 base and J by 3 bases, with 11 bases between the two germline ends. Looked up from germline, CDR1 is SGDLS and CDR2 is YYNGEE. This CDR3 spans 15 amino acids.

Sequences were obtained from memory CD8+ T cells from PBMCs. Subset described: CD45RO+ cells pooled with CCR7-negative TemRA cells. This chain links TRBV9 with TRBJ2-1; D is ambiguous. The source is a man aged 18 to 29 in good health. Some clones in this sample may be carry-over from other donors' samples. CDR3: CASSVISGGYNEQFF. The DNA of the CDR3 is TGTGCCAGCAGCGTAATTTCTGGCGGCTACAATGAGCAGTTCTTC.